This record concerns one TCR beta chain sequence. This entry comes from a study of T cell changes during pregnancy in multiple sclerosis. Profiling relied on immunoSEQ multiplex PCR, and the TCRdb table lists in-frame clones only, not all of them. The data show 75,000 to 95,000 clones, 89% seen once. Germline V gene sequence: CDR1 LGHNT, CDR2 FRNRAP. V was cut by 1 base and J by 5 bases, with 23 bases left in between. CDR3 size: 18 residues. The TCR was taken from a female donor in good health, enrolled as a control in a pregnancy study. The chain joins TRBV12-5 to TRBJ2-5, with a possible D match to TRBD2 (7 bases). The source was peripheral blood, collected in the first trimester of pregnancy. CDR3 loop: CASGLAGRYTGGRETQYF. The DNA of the CDR3 is TGTGCTAGTGGTTTGGCCGGACGCTATACGGGGGGCCGGGAGACCCAGTACTTC. Together with reference TRBV12-5 and TRBJ2-5, the CDR3 gives the full variable domain: DARVTQTPRHKVTEMGQEVTMRCQPILGHNTVFWYRQTMMQGLELLAYFRNRAPLDDSGMPKDRFSAEMPDATLATLKIQPSEPRDSAVYFCASGLAGRYTGGRETQYFGPGTRLLVL.